The clone carrying this T cell receptor beta chain has just a few counts. This sample is drawn from a study of PD-L1 blockade in urothelial cancer. On the study more broadly: Analyses were performed on blood at 3 weeks after treatment start (the second dose) and at 6 weeks.

Per germline, CDR1 MDHEN and CDR2 SYDVKM. V trimming: 7 bases; J trimming: 4 bases; junction bases outside the gene matches: 11. This CDR3 comprises 15 residues. Sequenced by immunoSEQ multiplex PCR; TCRdb stores in-frame clones only, minus some. Of 45,000 to 55,000 clones in the sample, 79% were seen once. Indicated time point: pretreatment peripheral blood. Locally advanced or metastatic urothelial carcinoma affected the patients. The J gene is TRBJ2-7, the V gene TRBV28, with 9 bases lining up with TRBD1. The clonotype was recovered from a man in his 70s with urothelial cancer. Sample: PBMCs, taken around atezolizumab (anti-PD-L1) treatment. The CDR3 region has the DNA TGTGCCAGCACCTTAACCCGGGACAGGGCTTACGAGCAGTACTTC. It specifies CASTLTRDRAYEQYF. The variable domain in full, with the rest retrieved from reference TRBV28 and TRBJ2-7, is DVKVTQSSRYLVKRTGEKVFLECVQDMDHENMFWYRQDPGLGLRLIYFSYDVKMKEKGDIPEGYSVSREKKERFSLILESASTNQTSMYLCASTLTRDRAYEQYFGPGTRLTVT.